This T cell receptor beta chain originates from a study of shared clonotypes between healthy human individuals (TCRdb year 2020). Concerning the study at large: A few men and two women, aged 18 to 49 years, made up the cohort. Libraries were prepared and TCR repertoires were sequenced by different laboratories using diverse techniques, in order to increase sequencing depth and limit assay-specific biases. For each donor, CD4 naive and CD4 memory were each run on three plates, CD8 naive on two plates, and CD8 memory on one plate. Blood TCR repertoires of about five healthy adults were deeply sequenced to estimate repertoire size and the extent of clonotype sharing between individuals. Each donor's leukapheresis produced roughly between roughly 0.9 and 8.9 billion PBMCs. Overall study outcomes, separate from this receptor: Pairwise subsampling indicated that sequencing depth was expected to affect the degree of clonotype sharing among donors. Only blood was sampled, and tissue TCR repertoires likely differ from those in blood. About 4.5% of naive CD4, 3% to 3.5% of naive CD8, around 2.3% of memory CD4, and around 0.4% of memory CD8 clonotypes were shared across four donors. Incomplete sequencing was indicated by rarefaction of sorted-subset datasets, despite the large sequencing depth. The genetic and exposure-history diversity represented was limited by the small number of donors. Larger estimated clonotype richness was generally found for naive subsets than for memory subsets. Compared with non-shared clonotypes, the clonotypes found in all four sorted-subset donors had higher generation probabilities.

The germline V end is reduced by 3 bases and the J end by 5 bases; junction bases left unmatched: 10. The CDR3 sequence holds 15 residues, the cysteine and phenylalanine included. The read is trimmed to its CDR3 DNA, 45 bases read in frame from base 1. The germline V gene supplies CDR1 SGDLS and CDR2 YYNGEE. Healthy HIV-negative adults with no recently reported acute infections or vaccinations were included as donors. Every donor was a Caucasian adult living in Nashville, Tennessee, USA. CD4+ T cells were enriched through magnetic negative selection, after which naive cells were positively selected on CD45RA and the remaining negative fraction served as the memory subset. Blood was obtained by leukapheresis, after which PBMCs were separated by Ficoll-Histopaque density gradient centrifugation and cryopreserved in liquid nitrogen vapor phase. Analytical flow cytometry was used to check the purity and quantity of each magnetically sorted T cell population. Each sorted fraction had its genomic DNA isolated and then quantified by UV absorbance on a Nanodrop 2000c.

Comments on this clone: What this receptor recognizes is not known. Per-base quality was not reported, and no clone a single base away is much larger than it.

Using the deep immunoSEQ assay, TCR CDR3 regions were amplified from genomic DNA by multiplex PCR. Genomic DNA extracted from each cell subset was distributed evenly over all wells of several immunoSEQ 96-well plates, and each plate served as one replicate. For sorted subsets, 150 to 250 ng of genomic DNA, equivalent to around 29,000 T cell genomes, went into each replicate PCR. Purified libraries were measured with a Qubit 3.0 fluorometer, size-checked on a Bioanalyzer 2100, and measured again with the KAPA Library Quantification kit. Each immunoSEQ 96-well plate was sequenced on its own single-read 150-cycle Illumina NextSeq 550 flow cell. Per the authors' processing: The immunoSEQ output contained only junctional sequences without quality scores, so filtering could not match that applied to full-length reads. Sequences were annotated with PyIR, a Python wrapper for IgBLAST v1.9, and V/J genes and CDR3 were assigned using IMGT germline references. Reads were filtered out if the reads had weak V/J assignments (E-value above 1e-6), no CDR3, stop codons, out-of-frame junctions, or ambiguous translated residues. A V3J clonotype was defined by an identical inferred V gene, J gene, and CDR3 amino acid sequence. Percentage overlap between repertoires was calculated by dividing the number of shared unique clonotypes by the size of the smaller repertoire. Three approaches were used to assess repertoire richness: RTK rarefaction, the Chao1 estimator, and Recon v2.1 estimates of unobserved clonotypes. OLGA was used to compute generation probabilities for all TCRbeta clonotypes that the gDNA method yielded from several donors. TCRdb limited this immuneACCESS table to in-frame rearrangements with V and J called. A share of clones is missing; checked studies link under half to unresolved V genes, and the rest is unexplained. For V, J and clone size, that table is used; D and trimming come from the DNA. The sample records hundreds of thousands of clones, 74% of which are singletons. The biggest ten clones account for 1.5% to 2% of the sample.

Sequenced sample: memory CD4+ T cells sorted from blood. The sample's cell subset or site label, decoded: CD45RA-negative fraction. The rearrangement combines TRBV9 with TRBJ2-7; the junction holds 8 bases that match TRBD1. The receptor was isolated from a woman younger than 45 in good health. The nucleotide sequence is TGTGCCAGCAGCGCGTATATAGGGACAGGCCACGAGCAGTACTTC. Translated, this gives CASSAYIGTGHEQYF.